This TCR beta chain was captured by sequencing in a study of OX40 agonist ivuxolimab in advanced cancers. Across the study: With ivuxolimab, an agonistic anti-OX40 (CD134) antibody, patients were treated. The dose-escalation group included hepatocellular carcinoma, melanoma, renal cell carcinoma and head and neck cancer.

General study results and limits: Doses of 0.1 to 3.0 mg/kg were accompanied by clonal expansion of CD4+ and CD8+ blood T cells by week 6.

The method was immunoSEQ multiplex PCR; TCRdb's version includes in-frame clones alone and lacks a portion of them. This sample yields 85,000 to 100,000 clones, of which approximately 85% are seen a single time; 3.8% belongs to the top ten. Per the germline V gene, CDR1 is MNHEY and CDR2 is SMNVEV (reference sequence). The CDR3 length is 15 residues. The ends were cut back, 2 bases at V and 2 bases at J, with 7 bases in the middle. As regards this clone: No antigen is known for it.

The V call is TRBV27, the J call TRBJ2-6; possible D gene TRBD1, 5 bases. The receptor's source is an adult with an advanced solid tumor such as melanoma, head and neck, liver or kidney cancer. This specimen consisted of CD4+ or CD8+ T cells sorted from blood, obtained in a trial of the OX40 agonist ivuxolimab. CDR3 nucleotide sequence: TGTGCCAGCAGTTTACTAGGGGCTGGGGCCAACGTCCTGACTTTC. It is translated as CASSLLGAGANVLTF.